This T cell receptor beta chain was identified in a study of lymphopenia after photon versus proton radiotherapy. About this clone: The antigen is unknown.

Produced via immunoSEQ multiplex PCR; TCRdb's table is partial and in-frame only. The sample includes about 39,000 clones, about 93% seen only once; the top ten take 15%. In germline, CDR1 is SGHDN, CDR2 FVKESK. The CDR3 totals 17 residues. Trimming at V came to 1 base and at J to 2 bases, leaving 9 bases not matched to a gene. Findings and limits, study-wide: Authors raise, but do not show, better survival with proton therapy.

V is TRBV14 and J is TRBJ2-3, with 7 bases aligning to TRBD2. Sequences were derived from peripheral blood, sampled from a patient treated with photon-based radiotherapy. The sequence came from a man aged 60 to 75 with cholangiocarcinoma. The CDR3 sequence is CASSQVGGVSTTDTQYF. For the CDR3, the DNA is TGTGCCAGCAGCCAAGTTGGGGGGGTTTCCACCACAGATACGCAGTATTTT.